The T cell receptor (beta chain) under discussion was sequenced for a study of T cell repertoires in cytomegalovirus infection. Overall study: CMV epitopes used comprised recently identified HLA-C-restricted ones and well-studied HLA-B-restricted ones. The public TCR beta signatures pointed to both CMV infection and matching HLA type.

The germline V gene encodes CDR1 LNHDA and CDR2 SQIVND (reference sequence). There are 14 residues in the CDR3. Trimming took 5 bases from V and 0 from J, leaving 10 bases between them. TCRdb reprocessed the reads with MiXCR, giving one entry per CDR3 protein. The sample contains roughly 110,000 distinct CDR3 sequences, roughly 30% of which appear only once. Study-level findings and limits: Based on cumulative public TCR beta family frequency, carriers of CMV plus the relevant HLA were identified. Ex vivo responses were dominated by HLA-C-restricted CMV-specific TCR beta clonotypes.

In its sample, this clonotype was seen a few times. What it binds is unknown. The chain is built from TRBV19 and TRBJ1-1; no definite D call. This TCR was sampled from a human donor in good health (CMV status not recorded). Some clones in this sample may be carry-over from other donors' samples. The sequenced sample was CD8+ T cells from cultured PBMCs, obtained from culture after CMV antigen stimulation. The CDR3 protein is CASSQYVMNTEAFF. The CDR3 nucleotides read TGTGCCAGTAGTCAATATGTCATGAACACTGAAGCTTTCTTT.